One and the same sample provided the 22 T cell receptor beta chains below, sequenced in a study of blood T cells in healthy people across ages. A second about 7 to 12 cycle PCR used barcoded and J-beta primers. TCRdb re-called the 5' RACE reads with MiXCR, one entry per CDR3 protein. The sample holds hundreds of thousands of distinct CDR3 sequences; more than 40% are singletons and the top ten take roughly a third. Material: blood. The receptors were sampled from a woman aged 55-70 years in good health.

The chain is built from TRBV11-1 and TRBJ2-1, with 9 bases matching TRBD1. The V and J ends lost 5 bases and 10 bases, in that order; junction bases with no gene match: 12. This CDR3 spans 15 amino acids. Looked up from germline, CDR1 is SGHAT and CDR2 is FQDESV (reference sequence). This CDR3 is CASSTGTGILVEQFF. CDR3 coding DNA: TGTGCCAGCAGCACCGGGACAGGGATCTTAGTCGAGCAGTTCTTC.

A single count supports this clonotype. The chain links TRBV21-1 to TRBJ2-7. TRBV21-1 counts as a pseudogene. The CDR3 sequence is 13 residues long. The CDR3 loop reads CASSNVLSHEQYF. The CDR3 region has the DNA TGTGCCAGCAGCAACGTTCTATCTCACGAGCAGTACTTC.

The chain carries TRBV20-1 and TRBJ1-1; TRBD1 is a possible D gene (5 bases). Germline lookup yields CDR1 DFQATT and CDR2 SNEGSKA (reference sequence). This CDR3 contains 12 residues. V gave up 5 bases and J gave up 6 bases, with 13 bases separating them. The CDR3 spells CSAPGGTAEAFF. The CDR3 nucleotides are TGCAGTGCTCCGGGCGGGACCGCTGAAGCTTTCTTT.

The count of this clonotype is one. This chain uses TRBV6-5 with TRBJ2-4; perhaps TRBD1 as D (6 bases). The DNA end lines up better with TRBJ2-7; the J call may be wrong. The germline V gene has CDR1 MNHEY and CDR2 SVGAGI. The CDR3 contains 14 residues. The CDR3 here is CASSYRGSDDEQYF. The CDR3 DNA is TGTGCCAGCAGTTACAGGGGGTCGGACGACGAGCAGTACTTC.

The V and J genes are TRBV3-1 and TRBJ2-4, with TRBD1 identical over 11 bases. The CDR3 is made up of 15 amino acids. V was pared by 5 bases and J by 7 bases, with 7 bases of the junction left unmatched. CDR1 LGHDT and CDR2 YNNKEL come from the germline V gene (reference sequence). The CDR3 nucleotides read TGTGCCAGCAGCTTCCCCGGGACAGGGGGGAACATTCAGTACTTC. This sequence encodes CASSFPGTGGNIQYF. The full variable domain, with the rest looked up from reference TRBV3-1 and TRBJ2-4, is DTAVSQTPKYLVTQMGNDKSIKCEQNLGHDTMYWYKQDSKKFLKIMFSYNNKELIINETVPNRFSPKSPDKAHLNLHINSLELGDSAVYFCASSFPGTGGNIQYFGAGTRLSVL.

The V and J genes are TRBV7-2 and TRBJ2-1; 10 nucleotides line up with TRBD2. Germline-derived CDR1 and CDR2 are SGHTA and FQGNSA. V gave up 5 bases and J gave up 6 bases; unmatched junction bases: 10. The CDR3 is 16 amino acids. CDR3 sequence (DNA): TGTGCCAGCAGCCTAATAGCGGGAGGTATCGGCAATGAGCAGTTCTTC. This codes for CASSLIAGGIGNEQFF.

This clonotype showed up many times. The rearrangement links TRBV2 to TRBJ2-5; TRBD2 agrees at 9 bases. In germline, CDR1 is SNHLY, CDR2 FYNNEI. Trimming removed 6 bases from V and 11 bases from J; junction bases left unmatched: 10. The CDR3 consists of 13 residues. CDR3 DNA: TGTGCCAGCAGGGGACTAGCCCACAATGAGCAGTACTTC. This codes for CASRGLAHNEQYF.

This chain connects TRBV16 to TRBJ1-2, with a possible D match to TRBD1 (6 bases). Trimming removed 1 base from V and 6 bases from J, with 15 bases in between. Germline CDR1 and CDR2: KGHSY and FQNENV. This CDR3 spans 15 amino acids. The CDR3 DNA sequence: TGTGCCAGCAGCCAATTGCTGGGGGCCGGCGATGGCTACACCTTC. This codes for CASSQLLGAGDGYTF.

The V gene is TRBV24-1, the J gene TRBJ1-2; D is ambiguous. Germline V lookup: CDR1 KGHDR, CDR2 SFDVKD. Trimming shortened V by 4 bases and J by 2 bases, and 10 bases separated the two germline ends. This CDR3 contains 14 residues. The DNA of the CDR3 is TGTGCCACCAGTGAACCGGGCCCGAACTATGGCTACACCTTC. Its protein is CATSEPGPNYGYTF.

The chain is built from TRBV20-1 and TRBJ2-5; 8 positions match TRBD2. The assigned J gene may be wrong: the sequence end matches TRBJ2-7 better. Germline V gene data show CDR1 as DFQATT and CDR2 as SNEGSKA (reference sequence). The CDR3 covers 11 residues. The CDR3 coding sequence is TGCAGTTTAGCGGGGTACTACGAGCAGTACTTC. It codes for CSLAGYYEQYF.

This clonotype was counted ten times or more. The chain joins TRBV5-1 to TRBJ2-2; tentative D call: TRBD1 (6 bases). V was clipped by 4 bases and J by 2 bases, with 12 bases between them. The CDR3 runs to 15 residues. Per germline, CDR1 SGHRS and CDR2 YFSETQ. CDR3: CASSPGTPNTGELFF. CDR3 nucleotide sequence: TGCGCCAGCAGCCCTGGGACACCTAACACCGGGGAGCTGTTTTTT.

This sequence joins TRBV20-1 and TRBJ2-2, with TRBD2 as a possible D gene (6 bases). This CDR3 comprises 17 residues. Per germline, CDR1 DFQATT and CDR2 SNEGSKA (reference sequence). V was shortened by 4 bases and J by 0 bases, with 18 bases between the two germline ends. The DNA for the CDR3 is TGCAGTGCTACCGGGGGAGAGGCGCGAACGAACACCGGGGAGCTGTTTTTT. This encodes CSATGGEARTNTGELFF.

This clonotype was seen more than once but under ten times. CDR3: CASSIRPTGKVTDTQYF. DNA of the CDR3: TGTGCCAGCAGCATCCGACCGACAGGGAAGGTCACAGATACGCAGTATTTT. The rearrangement uses TRBV7-6 and TRBJ2-3, with 7 positions matching TRBD1. Trimming at V came to 5 bases and at J to 2 bases, leaving 13 bases not matched to a gene. Germline V CDR1 and CDR2: SGHVS, FNYEAQ. This CDR3 comprises 17 residues.

J is TRBJ2-7 and V is TRBV7-2, with TRBD2 identical over 7 bases. Germline CDR1 is SGHTA and CDR2 is FQGNSA. This CDR3 is built from 15 residues. Unmatched junction bases numbered 14, after V lost 9 bases and J lost 3 bases. The chain's CDR3 is CASSPRREGRYEQYF. The CDR3 DNA follows: TGTGCCAGTTCCCCTAGGAGGGAGGGCCGCTACGAGCAGTACTTC.

V and J are TRBV24-1 and TRBJ2-1; 8 nucleotides line up with TRBD2. V shed 1 base and J 7 bases; nucleotides not matched to a gene: 5. CDR3 length: 15 amino acids. The germline CDR1 and CDR2 sequences are KGHDR and SFDVKD. CDR3 loop: CATSDFGRAKNEQFF. The CDR3 bases are TGTGCCACCAGTGATTTCGGGAGGGCCAAAAATGAGCAGTTCTTC.

To note about this clonotype: This may stem from a read error, because a much larger clone lies one nucleotide away. CDR3 in amino acids: CSVEEGGGRTQYF. The CDR3 nucleotides read TGCAGCGTTGAAGAGGGGGGCGGTCGCACTCAGTACTTC. The V gene is TRBV29-1, the J gene TRBJ2-4; the D call may be TRBD1 or TRBD2 (6 bases each). Germline V gives CDR1 SQVTM, CDR2 ANQGSEA. The CDR3 is 13 residues long. The V end was cut by 0 bases, the J end by 12 bases, with 15 bases between.

A word on this clonotype: Since the CDR3 does not end with the conserved phenylalanine or tryptophan, this likely comes from a read error. Because the CDR3's place on the DNA is in doubt, the DNA is left out and the CDR3 is given as listed by TCRdb. The chain carries TRBV29-1 and TRBJ2-5; the table's TRBD1 call for D was not verified on the DNA. Including both end residues, the CDR3 is 14 amino acids long. Germline values: CDR1 SQVTM, CDR2 ANQGSEA. This chain's CDR3 is CSGGGLDYGYTFGS.

The genes are TRBV15 and TRBJ2-5, with D possibly TRBD1 on 5 matching bases. The germline CDR1 and CDR2 sequences are LNHNV and YYDKDF (reference sequence). The CDR3 loop spans 13 amino acids. V gave up 3 bases and J gave up 9 bases, with 14 bases separating them. For the CDR3, the DNA is TGTGCCACCAGCAGTGACAGCCACCGGGCCCAGTACTTC. This sequence encodes CATSSDSHRAQYF. Based on the CDR3 plus reference TRBV15 and TRBJ2-5, the full variable domain is DAMVIQNPRYQVTQFGKPVTLSCSQTLNHNVMYWYQQKSSQAPKLLFHYYDKDFNNEADTPDNFQSRRPNTSFCFLDIRSPGLGDTAMYLCATSSDSHRAQYFGPGTRLLVL.

This clonotype occurred once. The rearrangement links TRBV7-3 to TRBJ2-7; 8 bases agree with TRBD2. J lost 4 bases, V lost 4 bases, and 6 bases had no gene match. Looked up from germline, CDR1 is SGHTA and CDR2 is FQGTGA. This CDR3 contains 14 residues. CDR3 nucleotide sequence: TGTGCCAGCAGCTGTGGGAGCGGGAGTTACGAGCAGTACTTC. Residues: CASSCGSGSYEQYF.

This chain connects TRBV7-2 to TRBJ1-4, with a tentative D call TRBD1 (6 bases). The CDR3 is made up of 14 amino acids. Per germline, CDR1 SGHTA and CDR2 FQGNSA. Trimming took off 5 bases at V and 8 bases at J, with 15 bases between the two ends. The CDR3 nucleotides are TGTGCCAGCAGCCCATCGGGGGGGGGCGAAAAACTGTTTTTT. It encodes CASSPSGGGEKLFF.

This clonotype was detected once. This chain uses TRBV5-6 with TRBJ2-5, with 8 bases matching TRBD2. CDR1 is SGHDT and CDR2 is YYEEEE in the germline V gene. This CDR3 region has 12 residues. With V trimmed by 2 bases and J by 11 bases, 5 bases remained unmatched. This CDR3 reads CASSFPGGEQYF. The DNA for the CDR3 is TGTGCCAGCAGCTTTCCCGGGGGGGAGCAGTACTTC. Full variable domain (rest looked up from reference TRBV5-6 and TRBJ2-5): DAGVTQSPTHLIKTRGQQVTLRCSPKSGHDTVSWYQQALGQGPQFIFQYYEEEERQRGNFPDRFSGHQFPNYSSELNVNALLLGDSALYLCASSFPGGEQYFGPGTRLLVL.

In this sample, this clonotype turned up many times. V usage is TRBV12-3 or TRBV12-4 and J usage is TRBJ1-2; 7 bases align to TRBD1. V lost 6 bases, J lost 4 bases, and 5 bases stayed unmatched. The CDR3 spans 13 residues. CDR3 residues: CASSPWDSYGYTF. In nucleotides, the CDR3 is TGTGCCAGCAGCCCCTGGGACAGCTATGGCTACACCTTC.